These 32 T cell receptor gamma chains were all obtained from the same sample, sequenced in a study of Vδ1+ human thymocytes. Study observations and caveats: Highly polyclonal TRG and TRD repertoires with Gaussian CDR3 length distributions appeared in thymus.

These receptors lack a known antigen. Extracted RNA was reverse transcribed into cDNA. Pooled V-gene forward primers with one constant-region reverse primer generated the CDR3 amplicons by multiplex PCR. TCRdb called clones from the multiplex PCR reads again using CATT. In the table there are 35,000 or so gamma-chain clones, over 20% of which are singletons. Sequencing was done on a sample of Vdelta1+ gamma-delta thymocytes from the thymus. Documented subset: FACS-sorted CD3+ TCRalphabeta- TCRVdelta1+ TCRVdelta2- thymocytes. The source is a girl under three years old who had congenital heart surgery.

This chain links TRGV3 with TRGJ1 or TRGJ2. This CDR3 is 10 amino acids long. After removal of 3 bases from V and 15 bases from J, the junction contained 8 bases not matched to a gene. Looked up from germline, CDR1 is VTNTFY and CDR2 is YDVSTARD (reference sequence). The DNA of the CDR3 is TGTGCCACCTGGGACCGGAAGGGACTCTTT. This encodes CATWDRKGLF.

The chain couples TRGV2 to TRGJ1 or TRGJ2. The CDR3 is 12 amino acids. Germline CDR1 is EGSNGY and CDR2 is YDSYNSKV. Trimming cost V 0 bases and J 8 bases; bases outside gene matches: 4. CDR3 nucleotides: TGTGCCACCTGGGACGGGTTCAATAAGAAACTCTTT. It yields the protein CATWDGFNKKLF.

This clone was counted only a few times. Other DNA sequences in this sample translate to the same CDR3. The V call is TRGV2, the J call TRGJP2. Unmatched junction bases numbered 5, after V lost 0 bases and J lost 4 bases. The CDR3 spans 15 residues. CDR1 EGSNGY and CDR2 YDSYNSKV come from the germline V gene. As DNA, the CDR3 is TGTGCCACCTGGGACGGGCGTGATAGTGATTGGATCAAGACGTTT. It yields the protein CATWDGRDSDWIKTF.

The chain combines TRGV3 with TRGJ1 or TRGJ2. The length of the CDR3 is 14 residues. Germline-derived CDR1 and CDR2 are VTNTFY and YDVSTARD (reference sequence). The V gene end was trimmed by 4 bases and the J gene end by 3 bases; junction bases not matched to a gene: 9. The CDR3, as DNA: TGTGCCACCTGGGATAGCGCCTTTTATTATAAGAAACTCTTT. The encoded protein is CATWDSAFYYKKLF.

This clone has more than one count but fewer than ten. This sequence may be a read error, since a much larger clone differs from it by one base. This specimen includes other DNA sequences encoding the same CDR3. The chain carries TRGV8 and TRGJ1 or TRGJ2. The CDR3 length is 12 residues. V trimming: 2 bases; J trimming: 5 bases; junction bases outside the gene matches: 3. Germline loops: CDR1 VENAVY, CDR2 YDSYNSRV. CDR3 in amino acids: CATWDTDYKKLF. CDR3 DNA: TGTGCCACCTGGGATACTGATTATAAGAAACTCTTT.

This clone was observed many times. The chain employs TRGV4 and TRGJ1 or TRGJ2. J gave up 1 base and V 2 bases, and 2 bases lay outside the gene matches. The CDR3 extends over 13 amino acids. The germline V gene encodes CDR1 EGSTGY and CDR2 YDSYTSSV. The CDR3 sequence: CATWDVNYYKKLF. The CDR3, as DNA: TGTGCCACCTGGGATGTTAATTATTATAAGAAACTCTTT.

The chain links TRGV4 to TRGJ1 or TRGJ2. The germline V gene encodes CDR1 EGSTGY and CDR2 YDSYTSSV. This CDR3 has 12 residues. J gave up 12 bases and V 0 bases, and 8 bases lay outside the gene matches. The CDR3 is CATWDGHKRKLF. DNA of the CDR3: TGTGCCACCTGGGATGGGCATAAGAGGAAACTCTTT.

This clone was seen a few times. Within the sample, other DNA sequences also encode this same CDR3. The chain uses TRGV2 and TRGJ1 or TRGJ2. The CDR3 is 13 amino acids. V was clipped by 1 base and J by 3 bases; unmatched bases: 3. Germline assignment: CDR1 EGSNGY and CDR2 YDSYNSKV. CDR3 sequence (DNA): TGTGCCACCTGGGACGGATCTTATTATAAGAAACTCTTT. This sequence encodes CATWDGSYYKKLF.

A few counts support this clone. This chain connects TRGV4 to TRGJ1 or TRGJ2. This CDR3 has 11 residues. The V gene's germline CDR1 is EGSTGY and CDR2 YDSYTSSV. J lost 13 bases, V lost 12 bases, and 18 bases had no gene match. CDR3 sequence reads: CAAPEQPIKLF. The CDR3 bases are TGTGCCGCCCCTGAACAGCCCATAAAACTCTTT.

To note about this clone: Other DNA sequences from this sample encode an identical CDR3 as well. The chain carries TRGV8 and TRGJ1 or TRGJ2. Germline CDR1 and CDR2: VENAVY and YDSYNSRV. This CDR3 has 13 residues. J gave up 7 bases and V 3 bases, and 9 bases lay outside the gene matches. The CDR3 loop is CATWDPWNYKKLF. CDR3 DNA: TGTGCCACCTGGGATCCGTGGAACTATAAGAAACTCTTT.

This clone was recorded a few times. This may stem from a read error, because a much larger clone lies one nucleotide away. The chain employs TRGV9 and TRGJ1 or TRGJ2. The CDR3 covers 13 residues. The germline V gene has CDR1 GITISATS and CDR2 ISYDGTV (reference sequence). Germline trimming cut 3 bases from V and 3 bases from J; bases unmatched to any gene: 5. CDR3 bases: TGTGCCTTGTGGGAGCCGAGTTATTATAAGAAACTCTTT. Its translation is CALWEPSYYKKLF.

Points on this clone: Within the sample, other DNA sequences also encode this same CDR3. The rearrangement joins TRGV2 to TRGJ1 or TRGJ2. The CDR3 extends over 13 amino acids. V shed 0 bases and J 8 bases; nucleotides not matched to a gene: 7. Per the germline V gene, CDR1 is EGSNGY and CDR2 is YDSYNSKV. CDR3 bases: TGTGCCACCTGGGACGGGCTTAGGGATAAGAAACTCTTT. This encodes CATWDGLRDKKLF.

In its sample, this clone was seen a few times. The chain couples TRGV4 to TRGJ1 or TRGJ2. The CDR3 sequence is 15 residues long. Unmatched junction bases numbered 8, after V lost 0 bases and J lost 3 bases. Germline CDR1 reads EGSTGY; CDR2 reads YDSYTSSV. The CDR3 sequence is CATWDGLSLYYKKLF. As DNA, the CDR3 is TGTGCCACCTGGGATGGGCTGAGCCTTTATTATAAGAAACTCTTT.

This clone has more than one count but fewer than ten. J is TRGJ1 or TRGJ2 and V is TRGV3. The CDR3 has 15 residues. From germline, CDR1 is VTNTFY and CDR2 YDVSTARD (reference sequence). Trimming took 1 base from V and 3 from J; bases not matched to a gene: 9. CDR3 loop: CATWDSPTIYYKKLF. DNA of the CDR3: TGTGCCACCTGGGACAGCCCCACTATTTATTATAAGAAACTCTTT.

Points on this clone: This may be a read error: a much more frequent sequence differs by one nucleotide. This sample also contains other DNA sequences that code for the same CDR3. The chain links TRGV2 to TRGJ1 or TRGJ2. Per germline, CDR1 EGSNGY and CDR2 YDSYNSKV. The CDR3 loop spans 13 amino acids. V lost 0 bases to trimming and J lost 7 bases; unmatched junction nucleotides: 6. The CDR3 reads CATWDGPGYKKLF. The CDR3 region has the DNA TGTGCCACCTGGGACGGGCCAGGCTATAAGAAACTCTTT.

Only a few counts were recorded for this clone. The chain employs TRGV5 and TRGJ1 or TRGJ2. Germline loops: CDR1 VINAFY, CDR2 YDVSNSKD. V was clipped by 9 bases and J by 4 bases; unmatched bases: 18. The CDR3 is made up of 15 amino acids. The CDR3 loop is CATRLGRTEYYKKLF. The CDR3 coding sequence is TGTGCCACCCGACTCGGTCGGACGGAGTATTATAAGAAACTCTTT.

The J gene is TRGJ1 or TRGJ2, the V gene TRGV2. In germline, CDR1 is EGSNGY, CDR2 YDSYNSKV. Germline trimming cut 1 base from V and 3 bases from J; bases unmatched to any gene: 6. This CDR3 has 14 amino acids. This CDR3 reads CATWDGNPYYKKLF. CDR3 DNA: TGTGCCACCTGGGACGGTAACCCTTATTATAAGAAACTCTTT.

This clone was detected a few times. The chain links TRGV9 to TRGJP1. Germline values: CDR1 GITISATS, CDR2 ISYDGTV (reference sequence). The CDR3 is 13 residues long. The trim removed 3 bases at V and 4 bases at J, leaving 2 bases unmatched. The CDR3 DNA sequence: TGTGCCTTGTGGGAGTTCACTGGTTGGTTCAAGATATTT. This sequence encodes CALWEFTGWFKIF.

Regarding this clone: An end of the junction does not agree with germline; a read error may underlie this. The chain is built from TRGV2 and TRGJP2. The CDR3 runs 16 residues. CDR1 EGSNGY and CDR2 YDSYNSKV come from the germline V gene. CDR3 sequence (DNA): TGTACCACCTGGGACGGTTCTTTTGATGCTGATTGGATCAAGACGTTT. Its protein product is CTTWDGSFDADWIKTF.

V gene TRGV9 combines with J gene TRGJ1 or TRGJ2. Germline V gives CDR1 GITISATS, CDR2 ISYDGTV (reference sequence). CDR3 length equals 15 residues. After removal of 0 bases from V and 4 bases from J, the junction contained 9 bases not matched to a gene. CDR3 protein: CALWEVLAGYYKKLF. CDR3 bases: TGTGCCTTGTGGGAGGTGTTAGCAGGATATTATAAGAAACTCTTT.

The genes are TRGV3 and TRGJ1 or TRGJ2. The CDR3 loop spans 12 amino acids. With 5 bases clipped from V and 5 bases from J, the junction kept 6 bases outside the gene matches. The germline gives CDR1 VTNTFY, CDR2 YDVSTARD (reference sequence). CDR3 region: CATWGLDYKKLF. The CDR3 DNA reads TGTGCCACCTGGGGCCTGGATTATAAGAAACTCTTT.

This clone was seen a few times. The sample holds other DNA sequences that translate to the same CDR3. This chain joins TRGV4 and TRGJ1 or TRGJ2. The germline V gene has CDR1 EGSTGY and CDR2 YDSYTSSV. V lost 1 base to trimming and J lost 2 bases; unmatched junction nucleotides: 5. The CDR3 length is 14 residues. This CDR3 reads CATWDGLYYYKKLF. The CDR3 DNA reads TGTGCCACCTGGGATGGCTTGTATTATTATAAGAAACTCTTT.

In its sample, this clone was seen a few times. The J gene is TRGJ1 or TRGJ2, the V gene TRGV2. The CDR3 is made up of 14 amino acids. With 2 bases clipped from V and 3 bases from J, the junction kept 7 bases outside the gene matches. The germline gives CDR1 EGSNGY, CDR2 YDSYNSKV. The CDR3 loop reads CATWDVQLYYKKLF. CDR3 nucleotide sequence: TGTGCCACCTGGGACGTTCAGCTTTATTATAAGAAACTCTTT.

This clone was counted between two and nine times. The chain has TRGV2 and TRGJ1 or TRGJ2. The germline V gene encodes CDR1 EGSNGY and CDR2 YDSYNSKV. This CDR3 spans 13 amino acids. Unmatched junction bases numbered 11, after V lost 5 bases and J lost 7 bases. The CDR3 DNA reads TGTGCCACCTGGGCTCCACCGAGGTATAAGAAACTCTTT. Its protein product is CATWAPPRYKKLF.

This clone has a handful of counts. This rearrangement joins TRGV3 to TRGJ1 or TRGJ2. CDR1 is VTNTFY, CDR2 YDVSTARD, per germline (reference sequence). J was trimmed by 10 bases and V by 1 base; bases with no gene match: 16. This CDR3 is built from 15 residues. This CDR3 reads CATWDSQLLYQKKLF. For the CDR3, the DNA is TGTGCCACCTGGGACAGCCAATTATTATATCAAAAGAAACTCTTT.

To note about this clone: Other nucleotide sequences in the sample specify the same CDR3. The chain couples TRGV9 to TRGJ1 or TRGJ2. This CDR3 is 14 amino acids long. Unmatched junction bases numbered 4, after V lost 2 bases and J lost 0 bases. CDR1 and CDR2 from the germline V gene are GITISATS and ISYDGTV (reference sequence). CDR3 residues: CALWEGGNYYKKLF. In DNA form, the CDR3 reads TGTGCCTTGTGGGAGGGCGGGAATTATTATAAGAAACTCTTT.

There are a few counts of this clone. The chain employs TRGV8 and TRGJ1 or TRGJ2. The CDR3 has 13 amino acids. V lost 2 bases, J lost 6 bases, and 7 bases stayed unmatched. The germline V gene encodes CDR1 VENAVY and CDR2 YDSYNSRV. CDR3 nucleotides: TGTGCCACCTGGGATATGGGGAGTTATAAGAAACTCTTT. It yields the protein CATWDMGSYKKLF.

This clone was counted a few times. The chain recombines TRGV8 with TRGJ1 or TRGJ2. Trimming took 5 bases from V and 2 from J; bases not matched to a gene: 12. The CDR3 is 15 residues long. From germline, CDR1 is VENAVY and CDR2 YDSYNSRV. Written as DNA, the CDR3 is TGTGCCACCTGGGGCCAAAGGGGATATTATTATAAGAAACTCTTT. Protein: CATWGQRGYYYKKLF.

This clone occurred once. The chain combines TRGV8 with TRGJ1 or TRGJ2. The CDR3 loop spans 14 amino acids. J gave up 4 bases and V 0 bases, and 6 bases lay outside the gene matches. Looked up from germline, CDR1 is VENAVY and CDR2 is YDSYNSRV. Here the CDR3 reads CATWDRRQYYKKLF. In nucleotides, the CDR3 is TGTGCCACCTGGGATAGGCGGCAATATTATAAGAAACTCTTT.

There are a few counts of this clone. Other DNA sequences in this sample translate to the same CDR3. The V and J genes are TRGV9 and TRGJ1 or TRGJ2. The J segment lost 8 bases and the V segment lost 2 bases, leaving 3 bases of the junction unmatched. This CDR3 has 11 amino acids. Germline V gene data show CDR1 as GITISATS and CDR2 as ISYDGTV (reference sequence). The CDR3 region has the DNA TGTGCCTTGTGGGAGGCACATAAGAAACTCTTT. Translation: CALWEAHKKLF.

This clone showed up just a few times. This same CDR3 is encoded by further DNA sequences in the sample. The rearrangement links TRGV2 to TRGJ1 or TRGJ2. Germline V gives CDR1 EGSNGY, CDR2 YDSYNSKV. CDR3 size: 11 residues. V shed 1 base and J 10 bases; nucleotides not matched to a gene: 4. CDR3 protein: CATWDGSKKLF. The DNA of the CDR3 is TGTGCCACCTGGGACGGCTCAAAGAAACTCTTT.

This clone was seen a few times. A read error may explain this, as a much larger clone is one base away. The J gene is TRGJ1 or TRGJ2, the V gene TRGV3. The CDR3 is 12 amino acids. Germline assignment: CDR1 VTNTFY and CDR2 YDVSTARD (reference sequence). With 0 bases clipped from V and 8 bases from J, the junction kept 4 bases outside the gene matches. CDR3 coding DNA: TGTGCCACCTGGGACAGGCCTAATAAGAAACTCTTT. This gives the protein CATWDRPNKKLF.